The rows below give T cell receptor beta chains drawn from one sample of a study of T cell responses to AZD1222 COVID-19 vaccine. Libraries were prepared by immunoSEQ multiplex PCR; TCRdb keeps only in-frame clonotypes and omits some of them. Among over 120,000 clones listed, more than 70% were seen once. The material was peripheral blood, obtained 28 days after the second AZD1222 dose. These receptors were obtained from an adult who received the AZD1222 COVID-19 vaccine. The CDR3 runs from the conserved cysteine through the conserved F or W. D genes are given only for firm matches. Clone size is not always given. Where it is, it says once, few, many or a class for expanded clones.

D	size	V	J	CDR3	DNA
-	-	TRBV9	TRBJ1-3	CASSVTGFGNTIYF	TGTGCCAGCAGCGTAACTGGGTTTGGAAACACCATATATTTT
TRBD1	-	TRBV7-8	TRBJ1-2	CASSSRDRETNYGYTF	TGTGCCAGCAGCTCCCGGGACAGGGAGACGAACTATGGCTACACCTTC
-	-	TRBV19	TRBJ1-1	CASSMIRTDGFSEAFF	TGTGCCAGTAGTATGATAAGAACGGATGGCTTCTCTGAAGCTTTCTTT
-	-	TRBV6-5	TRBJ1-6	CASTKGVDSPLHF	TGTGCCAGCACCAAGGGGGTAGATTCACCCCTCCACTTT
TRBD2	few	TRBV9	TRBJ2-5	CASSVAGGRTPETQYF	TGTGCCAGCAGCGTAGCTGGCGGGAGAACCCCAGAGACCCAGTACTTC
TRBD2	-	TRBV5-1	TRBJ2-1	CASSLASGLKSYNEQFF	TGCGCCAGCAGCTTGGCGTCGGGACTAAAGTCCTACAATGAGCAGTTCTTC
TRBD1	once	TRBV5-4	TRBJ1-4	CASSSPGQPIGKLFF	TGTGCCAGCAGCAGCCCGGGACAGCCCATAGGGAAACTGTTTTTT
TRBD1	-	TRBV4-3	TRBJ2-3	CASSEQGAGTDTQYF	TGCGCCAGCAGCGAACAGGGGGCAGGCACAGATACGCAGTATTTT
-	-	TRBV5-6	TRBJ1-4	CASSWGGKLFF	TGTGCCAGCAGCTGGGGCGGAAAACTGTTTTTT
-	-	TRBV19	TRBJ1-1	CASSVTNTEAFF	TGTGCCAGTAGTGTGACCAACACTGAAGCTTTCTTT
-	-	TRBV19	TRBJ1-5	CASHNRRENQPQHF	TGTGCCAGTCACAACCGAAGGGAGAATCAGCCCCAGCATTTT
-	-	TRBV27	TRBJ1-2	CASSLSGLYGYTF	TGTGCCAGCAGCTTATCCGGCCTCTATGGCTACACCTTC
-	-	TRBV6-1	TRBJ1-4	CASSEGRRAEKLFF	TGTGCCAGCAGTGAAGGCAGGAGAGCTGAAAAACTGTTTTTT
-	-	TRBV5-1	TRBJ1-4	CASSPRIGWEKLFF	TGCGCCAGCAGCCCACGTATAGGATGGGAAAAACTGTTTTTT
TRBD1	-	TRBV18	TRBJ2-1	CASSPTGQGAGNEQFF	TGTGCCAGCTCACCGACAGGACAGGGGGCAGGGAATGAGCAGTTCTTC
-	-	TRBV6-2/TRBV6-3	TRBJ1-2	CASSQHYEAGYTF	TGTGCCAGCAGTCAGCATTATGAAGCTGGCTACACCTTC
-	-	TRBV28	TRBJ1-2	CASSTGWGYTF	TGTGCCAGCTCAACAGGCTGGGGCTACACCTTC
-	-	TRBV5-5	TRBJ2-1	CASSLLPTHEQFF	TGTGCCAGCAGCTTATTACCTACCCATGAGCAGTTCTTC
TRBD1	many	TRBV6-5	TRBJ2-5	CASRQQGPETQYF	TGTGCCAGCAGACAACAGGGGCCCGAGACCCAGTACTTC
-	-	TRBV7-2	TRBJ2-7	CASSRLYEQYF	TGTGCCAGCAGCCGACTCTACGAGCAGTACTTC
-	-	TRBV6-2/TRBV6-3	TRBJ1-1	CASSYSTEGLYTEAFF	TGTGCCAGCAGTTACTCGACTGAGGGGCTGTACACTGAAGCTTTCTTT
-	-	TRBV30	TRBJ1-4	CAWSVAGISEKLFF	TGTGCCTGGAGTGTTGCAGGGATAAGTGAAAAACTGTTTTTT
TRBD1	-	TRBV30	TRBJ1-5	CAWGTGGQPQHF	TGTGCCTGGGGGACAGGGGGGCAGCCCCAGCATTTT
TRBD2	-	TRBV6-5	TRBJ2-7	CASSYLGTSSYEQYF	TGTGCCAGCAGTTACCTTGGGACTAGCAGCTACGAGCAGTACTTC
-	-	TRBV6-2/TRBV6-3	TRBJ2-7	CASRPSGTRDKIYEQYF	TGTGCCAGCAGGCCTAGTGGGACCAGAGACAAGATTTACGAGCAGTACTTC
-	-	TRBV7-9	TRBJ1-4	CASTLGTGEKLFF	TGTGCCAGCACCCTAGGGACCGGTGAAAAACTGTTTTTT
-	few	TRBV7-9	TRBJ1-3	CASSLVPGHRNTIYF	TGTGCCAGCAGCTTAGTCCCGGGACATAGAAACACCATATATTTT
-	-	TRBV6-5	TRBJ1-2	CASSYSGQIANYGYTF	TGTGCCAGCAGTTACTCCGGGCAGATAGCTAACTATGGCTACACCTTC
TRBD1	-	TRBV15	TRBJ2-4	CATSRTGGAGNIQYF	TGTGCCACCAGCAGGACAGGGGGCGCGGGGAACATTCAGTACTTC
-	once	TRBV25-1	TRBJ1-1	CASSATGTGNTEAFF	TGTGCCAGCAGTGCGACCGGGACGGGAAACACTGAAGCTTTCTTT
-	-	TRBV5-6	TRBJ2-7	CASSSNSLYEQYF	TGTGCCAGCAGCAGTAATTCCCTCTACGAGCAGTACTTC
-	-	TRBV9	TRBJ1-2	CASRAGGDAYGYTF	TGTGCCAGCAGGGCCGGGGGGGACGCCTATGGCTACACCTTC
TRBD1	-	TRBV9	TRBJ1-1	CASSETGGNTEAFF	TGTGCCAGCAGCGAAACAGGGGGAAACACTGAAGCTTTCTTT
-	-	TRBV29-1	TRBJ2-1	CSVPPKGNSYNEQFF	TGCAGCGTTCCGCCGAAAGGCAACTCCTACAATGAGCAGTTCTTC
TRBD2	few	TRBV6-5	TRBJ2-1	CAGQREAHNEQFF	TGTGCCGGCCAGCGGGAGGCCCACAATGAGCAGTTCTTC
TRBD1	-	TRBV19	TRBJ1-2	CASSSKAYGTGGNYGYTF	TGTGCCAGTAGTTCTAAGGCTTATGGGACAGGGGGCAACTATGGCTACACCTTC
-	-	TRBV2	TRBJ2-7	CASRRGGEQYF	TGTGCCAGCAGGAGGGGAGGCGAGCAGTACTTC
-	-	TRBV4-3	TRBJ2-1	CASSQAWAGSSYNEQFF	TGCGCCAGCAGCCAAGCCTGGGCGGGGAGTAGCTACAATGAGCAGTTCTTC
TRBD1	-	TRBV7-9	TRBJ1-6	CASSGTGSSPLHF	TGTGCCAGCAGCGGGACAGGAAGTTCACCCCTCCACTTT
-	-	TRBV6-2/TRBV6-3	TRBJ2-4	CASSYSTRVYF	TGTGCCAGCAGTTATTCGACGCGGGTGTACTTC
TRBD1	-	TRBV24-1	TRBJ2-3	CATSDETGAADTQYF	TGTGCCACCAGTGATGAGACAGGGGCGGCAGATACGCAGTATTTT
-	-	TRBV7-2	TRBJ2-7	CASSLRGRVQDWTEQYF	TGTGCCAGCAGCTTAAGGGGGAGGGTACAGGATTGGACCGAGCAGTACTTC
-	-	TRBV6-5	TRBJ2-1	CASSRTTPPNEQFF	TGTGCCAGCAGTAGAACGACACCCCCGAATGAGCAGTTCTTC
-	-	TRBV5-8	TRBJ1-5	CASHRPSNQPQHF	TGTGCCAGCCACCGCCCCAGCAATCAGCCCCAGCATTTT
-	-	TRBV7-9	TRBJ2-3	CASSLVSTDTQYF	TGTGCCAGCAGCTTAGTAAGCACAGATACGCAGTATTTT
TRBD1	once	TRBV14	TRBJ1-3	CASRTGGSGNTIYF	TGTGCCAGCAGGACAGGGGGCTCTGGAAACACCATATATTTT
-	-	TRBV28	TRBJ1-1	CASGLSRLVAFF	TGTGCCAGCGGACTGTCTCGGCTGGTAGCTTTCTTT
-	-	TRBV2	TRBJ2-3	CASTTTDTQYF	TGTGCCAGCACCACCACAGATACGCAGTATTTT
-	once	TRBV7-2	TRBJ1-1	CASSLGWGNTEAFF	TGTGCCAGCAGCTTAGGGTGGGGGAACACTGAAGCTTTCTTT
-	-	TRBV30	TRBJ1-4	CAWSVGGAGSNEKLFF	TGTGCCTGGAGTGTGGGGGGAGCCGGGAGTAATGAAAAACTGTTTTTT